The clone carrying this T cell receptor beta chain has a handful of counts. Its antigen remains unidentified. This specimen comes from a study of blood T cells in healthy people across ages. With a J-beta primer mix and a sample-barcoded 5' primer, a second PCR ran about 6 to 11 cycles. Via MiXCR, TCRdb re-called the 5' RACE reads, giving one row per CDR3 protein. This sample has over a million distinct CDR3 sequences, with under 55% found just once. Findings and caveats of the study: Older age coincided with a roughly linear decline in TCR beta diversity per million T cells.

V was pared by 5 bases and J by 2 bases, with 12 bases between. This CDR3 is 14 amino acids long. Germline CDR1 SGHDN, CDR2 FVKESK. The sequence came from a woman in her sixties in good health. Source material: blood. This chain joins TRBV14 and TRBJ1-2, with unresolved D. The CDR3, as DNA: TGTGCCAGCAGCACCGCACCGGGGAACTATGGCTACACCTTC. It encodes CASSTAPGNYGYTF.